This T cell receptor (beta chain) appears in the sequencing data of a study of human T cells and chemical hapten exposure. This sample's time point: healthy volunteer bleed at 2 weeks. Total RNA was extracted from unfractionated whole blood. The library gave individual cDNA molecules unique molecular identifiers. TCRdb reanalysed the RACE reads using MiXCR and keeps one entry per CDR3 protein. The sample records tens of thousands of distinct CDR3 sequences, approximately 8.2% being singletons. This CDR3 has 15 residues. The V and J ends lost 5 bases and 2 bases, in that order; junction bases with no gene match: 9. Per the germline V gene, CDR1 is MNHEY and CDR2 is SMNVEV (reference sequence).

This clonotype originated in a female donor in good health. Some clones in this sample may be carry-over from other donors' samples. Sequencing input: whole blood. The V call is TRBV27, the J call TRBJ2-7; 7 bases map to TRBD1. CDR3 amino acids: CASSKFGTATYEQYF. The CDR3 DNA reads as TGTGCCAGCAGTAAGTTCGGGACAGCCACCTACGAGCAGTACTTC.